This entry lists 27 T cell receptor beta chains sequenced from one sample in a study of cytomegalovirus exposure and HLA in healthy donors. Profiled with immunoSEQ multiplex PCR; TCRdb holds only in-frame clones, not every one. Here the sample spans about 330,000 clones, about nine tenths being singletons. The material sequenced was PBMCs. The receptors here all came from a woman younger than 35 in good health and CMV-seronegative.

The J gene is TRBJ2-7, the V gene TRBV7-8; 12 bases are shared with TRBD2. The germline V gene encodes CDR1 SGHVS and CDR2 FQNEAQ. The J segment lost 1 base and the V segment lost 4 bases, leaving 2 bases of the junction unmatched. The CDR3 has 15 amino acids. In DNA form, the CDR3 reads TGTGCCAGCAGCTCCGGGACTAGCGGGTCCTACGAGCAGTACTTC. Translating it yields CASSSGTSGSYEQYF.

The rearrangement uses TRBV5-8 and TRBJ2-5; D call uncertain. Germline V gives CDR1 SGHTS, CDR2 YDEGEE. Trimming stripped 7 bases from V and 4 bases from J, with 17 bases between. This CDR3 is built from 14 residues. The CDR3 is CASGPMGERETQYF. CDR3 nucleotides: TGTGCCAGCGGCCCAATGGGCGAGAGAGAGACCCAGTACTTC.

The chain has TRBV27 and TRBJ1-1; D is ambiguous. The CDR3 sequence is 14 residues long. V lost 7 bases and J 0 bases, leaving 12 bases between the germline ends. Per germline, CDR1 MNHEY and CDR2 SMNVEV (reference sequence). CDR3 region: CASIDTIMNTEAFF. The CDR3 DNA reads as TGTGCCAGCATAGATACCATCATGAACACTGAAGCTTTCTTT.

The chain joins TRBV7-8 to TRBJ1-4, with 7 nucleotides matching TRBD1. V lost 3 bases, J lost 13 bases, and 8 bases stayed unmatched. The germline V gene has CDR1 SGHVS and CDR2 FQNEAQ. This CDR3 is built from 13 residues. The CDR3 is CASSFSGQIRLFF. The CDR3 DNA reads TGTGCCAGCAGCTTCTCGGGACAGATCAGACTGTTTTTT.

J is TRBJ1-2 and V is TRBV7-3; TRBD1 might be the D (6 bases). Germline V gene data show CDR1 as SGHTA and CDR2 as FQGTGA. The CDR3 covers 13 residues. V gave up 6 bases and J gave up 8 bases, with 16 bases separating them. The CDR3 spells CASRSDRTEGYTF. For the CDR3, the DNA is TGTGCCAGCAGATCAGACAGGACGGAGGGCTACACCTTC. Full variable domain (rest looked up from reference TRBV7-3 and TRBJ1-2): GAGVSQTPSNKVTEKGKYVELRCDPISGHTALYWYRQSLGQGPEFLIYFQGTGAADDSGLPNDRFFAVRPEGSVSTLKIQRTERGDSAVYLCASRSDRTEGYTFGSGTRLTVV.

The chain recombines TRBV28 with TRBJ2-7, with D unresolved. In germline, CDR1 is MDHEN, CDR2 SYDVKM. The CDR3 has 10 amino acids. V dropped 5 bases and J dropped 5 bases, with 4 bases sitting between them. Here the CDR3 DNA reads TGTGCCAGCAGTCAAAACGAGCAGTACTTC. It translates to CASSQNEQYF.

The J gene is TRBJ2-2, the V gene TRBV7-2; 7 bases agree with TRBD1. The CDR3 extends over 15 amino acids. V was clipped by 5 bases and J by 7 bases; unmatched bases: 10. Looked up from germline, CDR1 is SGHTA and CDR2 is FQGNSA. The CDR3, as DNA: TGTGCCAGCAGCCATCCTGACAGGGTTGGCGGGGAGCTGTTTTTT. The encoded protein is CASSHPDRVGGELFF.

The rearrangement links TRBV29-1 to TRBJ2-7; a weak D match, TRBD1 (5 bases). Trimming removed 2 bases at V and 0 bases at J, with 8 bases between. This CDR3 region has 13 residues. Germline V lookup: CDR1 SQVTM, CDR2 ANQGSEA. The DNA of the CDR3 is TGCAGCGTTGAAATCCAGGGCTCCTACGAGCAGTACTTC. Translating gives CSVEIQGSYEQYF.

The J gene is TRBJ2-3, the V gene TRBV4-3; 9 bases fit TRBD2. V lost 3 bases to trimming and J lost 0 bases; unmatched junction nucleotides: 10. The CDR3 is 18 amino acids. Germline assignment: CDR1 LGHNA and CDR2 YSLEER. CDR3 nucleotide sequence: TGCGCCAGCAGCCAGCCGGGACTAGCTGAACGTAGCACAGATACGCAGTATTTT. This translates into CASSQPGLAERSTDTQYF.

This rearrangement joins TRBV5-6 to TRBJ2-1; D call uncertain. Trimming cost V 0 bases and J 0 bases, with 7 bases left between them. CDR1 and CDR2 (germline): SGHDT, YYEEEE. The CDR3 is made up of 15 amino acids. CDR3 amino acids: CASSLVISSYNEQFF. The DNA for the CDR3 is TGTGCCAGCAGCTTGGTCATCAGCTCCTACAATGAGCAGTTCTTC.

This sequence joins TRBV28 and TRBJ2-1; D is perhaps TRBD1 (6 bases). Germline loops: CDR1 MDHEN, CDR2 SYDVKM. The CDR3 consists of 15 residues. V lost 6 bases and J lost 5, with 17 bases in between. Here the CDR3 DNA reads TGTGCCAGCAGGCCATACAGGGAACGAAACAATGAGCAGTTCTTC. This translates into CASRPYRERNNEQFF.

This clone was detected once. The chain joins TRBV2 to TRBJ1-1; 9 positions agree with TRBD1. With V trimmed by 1 base and J by 5 bases, 8 bases remained unmatched. Germline V gives CDR1 SNHLY, CDR2 FYNNEI. There are 16 residues in the CDR3. The CDR3 DNA is TGTGCCAGCAGTGAAGATGCGCGGACAGGGGATACTGAAGCTTTCTTT. Protein: CASSEDARTGDTEAFF.

The chain has TRBV19 and TRBJ2-1; weak D call: TRBD2 (6 bases). V dropped 2 bases and J dropped 4 bases, with 18 bases sitting between them. Germline V CDR1 and CDR2: LNHDA, SQIVND (reference sequence). The length of the CDR3 is 17 residues. The CDR3 region is CASSIPAYQRVYNEQFF. DNA of the CDR3: TGTGCCAGTAGTATACCCGCCTACCAGCGGGTATACAATGAGCAGTTCTTC.

The chain joins TRBV18 to TRBJ1-4, with 7 bases fitting TRBD1. Losses at the gene ends were 3 bases for V and 3 bases for J; bases not matched to a gene: 4. CDR3 size: 15 residues. Germline CDR1 reads KGHSH; CDR2 reads LQKENI. In DNA, the CDR3 is TGTGCCAGCTCACCGACAGGGAGCGCTAATGAAAAACTGTTTTTT. It yields the protein CASSPTGSANEKLFF.

The V gene is TRBV28, the J gene TRBJ2-5; D call uncertain. Trimming stripped 4 bases from V and 5 bases from J, with 14 bases between. The CDR3 contains 14 residues. The germline V gene has CDR1 MDHEN and CDR2 SYDVKM. CDR3 in DNA: TGTGCCAGCAGTTCACAGCCAAAGGCGGAGACCCAGTACTTC. This sequence encodes CASSSQPKAETQYF.

V gene TRBV29-1 combines with J gene TRBJ1-2; 7 bases align to TRBD1. Germline V gene sequence: CDR1 SQVTM, CDR2 ANQGSEA. The CDR3 sequence is 11 residues long. V was clipped by 7 bases and J by 6 bases; unmatched bases: 5. The CDR3 is CSAPGTDGYTF. CDR3 nucleotide sequence: TGCAGCGCCCCCGGGACAGATGGCTACACCTTC. Full variable domain (remainder filled in from reference TRBV29-1 and TRBJ1-2): SAVISQKPSRDICQRGTSLTIQCQVDSQVTMMFWYRQQPGQSLTLIATANQGSEATYESGFVIDKFPISRPNLTFSTLTVSNMSPEDSSIYLCSAPGTDGYTFGSGTRLTVV.

This chain joins TRBV2 and TRBJ2-7; 9 bases match TRBD1. This CDR3 has 15 residues. J lost 2 bases, V lost 6 bases, and 8 bases had no gene match. CDR1 and CDR2 from the germline V gene are SNHLY and FYNNEI. This chain's CDR3 is CASRLRGQGTYEQYF. The DNA for the CDR3 is TGTGCCAGCAGACTAAGGGGACAGGGCACCTACGAGCAGTACTTC.

The chain has TRBV7-8 and TRBJ1-1; D may be TRBD1 (5 bases). Between the trimmed V and J ends, which lost 0 bases and 0 bases, there was a span of 11 bases. The CDR3 is 16 residues long. CDR1 and CDR2 from the germline V gene are SGHVS and FQNEAQ. CDR3 sequence (DNA): TGTGCCAGCAGCTTAGCGGCAGGGTCCATGAACACTGAAGCTTTCTTT. It translates to CASSLAAGSMNTEAFF.

This clone was recorded only once. The CDR3 DNA follows: TGTGCCAGCAGTTTCCCGGTGACAGGGCGTAGCGACACCATATATTTT. This encodes CASSFPVTGRSDTIYF. The V gene is TRBV6-6, the J gene TRBJ1-3, with 7 positions matching TRBD1. Germline V gene lookup returns CDR1 MNHNY and CDR2 SVGAGI (reference sequence). V trimming: 4 bases; J trimming: 8 bases; junction bases outside the gene matches: 14. The CDR3 runs to 16 residues.

The rearrangement joins TRBV2 to TRBJ1-2; a possible D gene is TRBD1 (5 bases). V lost 4 bases, J lost 1 base, and 16 bases lay in between. The germline gives CDR1 SNHLY, CDR2 FYNNEI. The CDR3 length is 16 residues. CDR3 DNA: TGTGCCAGCAGTGGTAGGATAGGGGCCAATAACTATGGCTACACCTTC. It encodes CASSGRIGANNYGYTF. Together with reference TRBV2 and TRBJ1-2, the CDR3 gives the full variable domain: EPEVTQTPSHQVTQMGQEVILRCVPISNHLYFYWYRQILGQKVEFLVSFYNNEISEKSEIFDDQFSVERPDGSNFTLKIRSTKLEDSAMYFCASSGRIGANNYGYTFGSGTRLTVV.

V gene TRBV9 combines with J gene TRBJ1-2, with TRBD1 matching over 7 bases. CDR3 length equals 15 residues. Germline V CDR1 and CDR2: SGDLS, YYNGEE. The J segment lost 4 bases and the V segment lost 3 bases, leaving 9 bases of the junction unmatched. The CDR3 loop reads CASSANTGASYGYTF. The CDR3 DNA reads TGTGCCAGCAGCGCTAATACAGGGGCTTCCTATGGCTACACCTTC.

The chain has TRBV28 and TRBJ1-2, with D possibly matching TRBD1 (5 bases). V was cut by 7 bases and J by 9 bases, with 15 bases left in between. This CDR3 is 12 amino acids long. Germline V gene lookup returns CDR1 MDHEN and CDR2 SYDVKM. The CDR3 nucleotides read TGTGCCAGCACCCTGGGGGGGTACCGCTACACCTTC. Its protein is CASTLGGYRYTF.

The rearrangement joins TRBV11-2 to TRBJ2-1; 9 bases are a match to TRBD2. The CDR3 contains 16 residues. Germline assignment: CDR1 SGHAT and CDR2 FQNNGV. V lost 5 bases, J lost 9 bases, and 14 bases stayed unmatched. CDR3 sequence: CASSQQGASGRSEQFF. The CDR3 nucleotides read TGTGCCAGCAGCCAACAGGGCGCGAGCGGGAGGAGTGAGCAGTTCTTC.

This clone was detected once. The V call is TRBV5-1, the J call TRBJ2-2; possibly TRBD1 for D (6 bases). Trimming shortened V by 3 bases and J by 1 base, and 7 bases separated the two germline ends. CDR3 length: 14 residues. Germline V CDR1 and CDR2: SGHRS, YFSETQ. The CDR3 loop is CASSSDRNTGELFF. CDR3 nucleotide sequence: TGCGCCAGCAGCTCGGACAGGAACACCGGGGAGCTGTTTTTT. The full variable domain, completed using reference TRBV5-1 and TRBJ2-2, is KAGVTQTPRYLIKTRGQQVTLSCSPISGHRSVSWYQQTPGQGLQFLFEYFSETQRNKGNFPGRFSGRQFSNSRSEMNVSTLELGDSALYLCASSSDRNTGELFFGEGSRLTVL.

V usage is TRBV7-2 and J usage is TRBJ2-3; 9 bases are shared with TRBD2. V dropped 1 base and J dropped 1; count of bases not matched to a gene: 6. CDR1 is SGHTA, CDR2 FQGNSA, per germline. This CDR3 spans 17 amino acids. DNA of the CDR3: TGTGCCAGCAGCTTAGGGTCTAGCGGGGCTGGCACAGATACGCAGTATTTT. Translation gives CASSLGSSGAGTDTQYF.

This chain links TRBV30 with TRBJ2-1; tentative D call: TRBD2 (6 bases). Per germline, CDR1 GTSNPN and CDR2 SVGIG (reference sequence). The V and J ends lost 3 bases and 7 bases respectively, with 13 bases between them. This CDR3 is 13 amino acids long. The CDR3 coding sequence is TGTGCCTGGAGCGTGAGAGGAGGGAATGAGCAGTTCTTC. As protein: CAWSVRGGNEQFF.

This clone was seen a single time. The V call is TRBV19, the J call TRBJ2-5, with 11 bases lining up with TRBD1. The CDR3 consists of 17 residues. Germline-derived CDR1 and CDR2 are LNHDA and SQIVND (reference sequence). Trimming removed 0 bases from V and 4 bases from J; junction bases left unmatched: 7. This chain's CDR3 is CASSIEGTGGGGETQYF. The CDR3 nucleotides read TGTGCCAGTAGTATAGAAGGGACAGGGGGGGGCGGAGAGACCCAGTACTTC.